This T cell receptor beta chain was found in a study of low-dose radiotherapy and immunotherapy resistance in tumors. About the research overall: Per fraction, Cohort 1 was given 0.5 Gy every 2 weeks, for a total of 6.5 Gy.

The table lists this clonotype with a few counts. The ends were cut back, 5 bases at V and 6 bases at J, with 13 bases in the middle. The length of the CDR3 is 14 residues. In germline, CDR1 is SGHAT, CDR2 FQNNGV. Time point defined: before trial treatment. Priming of first-strand cDNA relied on TRAV- and TRBV-specific primers (covering alpha and beta chains). TCRs underwent approximately 20 PCR cycles of amplification with a constant-region primer and V-primer adapter. One entry per CDR3 protein, called by TCRdb with MiXCR from the reads. This sample has more than 50,000 distinct CDR3 sequences, with approximately 26% found just once.

Here the sequenced sample was PBMCs, taken before treatment. This receptor was obtained from a male donor with rectosigmoid adenocarcinoma. This chain links TRBV11-2 with TRBJ2-2; D ambiguous. The CDR3 DNA sequence: TGTGCCAGCAGCCCTACGCAACGGCCCGGGGAGCTGTTTTTT. Translated, it gives CASSPTQRPGELFF.